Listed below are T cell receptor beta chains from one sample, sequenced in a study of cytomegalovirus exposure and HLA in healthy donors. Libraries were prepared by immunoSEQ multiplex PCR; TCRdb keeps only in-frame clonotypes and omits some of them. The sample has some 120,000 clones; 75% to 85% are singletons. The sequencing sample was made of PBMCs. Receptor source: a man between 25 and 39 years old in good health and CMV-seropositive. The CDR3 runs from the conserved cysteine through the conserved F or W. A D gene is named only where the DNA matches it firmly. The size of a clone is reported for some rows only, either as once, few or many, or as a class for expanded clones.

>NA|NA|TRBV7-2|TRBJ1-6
TGTGCCAGCAGCTTAGAGTTGGGGACACTGAGCTCCTATAATTCACCCCTCCACTTT
CASSLELGTLSSYNSPLHF
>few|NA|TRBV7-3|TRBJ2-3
TGTGCCAGCAGCCATGGCGGGCCAGATACGCAGTATTTT
CASSHGGPDTQYF
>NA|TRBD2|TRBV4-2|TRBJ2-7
TGTGCCAGCAGCCAAGATTGGGGGACTAGCTACGAGCAGTACTTC
CASSQDWGTSYEQYF
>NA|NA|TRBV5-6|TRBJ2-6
TGTGCCAGCAGCCCCCGGTCTGGGGCCAACGGCCTGACTTTC
CASSPRSGANGLTF
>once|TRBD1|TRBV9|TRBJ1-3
TGTGCCAGCAGCGTAGGAGGGGGCTTTGGAAACACCATATATTTT
CASSVGGGFGNTIYF
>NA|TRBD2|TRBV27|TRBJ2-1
TGTGCCAGCAGTTTAAAGACTAGCGGGATTGAGTCTTATATGAATGAGCAGTTCTTC
CASSLKTSGIESYMNEQFF
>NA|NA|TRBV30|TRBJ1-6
TGTGCCTGGACCGAGTCCGGTTCACCCCTCCACTTT
CAWTESGSPLHF
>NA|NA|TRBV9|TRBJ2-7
TGTGCCAGCAGCGAAGAGGGAGGTCTGTCCTACGAGCAGTACTTC
CASSEEGGLSYEQYF
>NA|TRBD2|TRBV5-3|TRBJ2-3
TGTGCCAGAAGCTCACCCCACGGGGGGACTAGCGGGAGTCATCCCCCCACAGATACGCAGTATTTT
CARSSPHGGTSGSHPPTDTQYF
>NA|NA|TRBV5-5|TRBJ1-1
TGTGCCAGCAGCTTGGATCGGGGGTCGCGCACTGAAGCTTTCTTT
CASSLDRGSRTEAFF
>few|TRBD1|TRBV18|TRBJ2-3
TGTGCCAGCTCACTCCCCGGGGACAGGGCTCAGTATTTT
CASSLPGDRAQYF
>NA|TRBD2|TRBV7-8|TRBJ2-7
TGTGCCAGCAGCCCGAGGACTAGCGGGATCAGCGAGCAGTACTTC
CASSPRTSGISEQYF
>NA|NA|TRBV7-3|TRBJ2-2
TGTGCCAGCAGCTTAACGGGCTCCGGGGAGCTGTTTTTT
CASSLTGSGELFF